The rows below give T cell receptor beta chains drawn from one sample of a study of blood T cell repertoires in COVID-19. The method was immunoSEQ multiplex PCR; TCRdb's version includes in-frame clones alone and lacks a portion of them. This table holds about 170,000 clones, around 83% found once. Sample: PBMCs or T cells enriched from blood (not recorded which). Receptors were obtained from a woman aged 50 to 60 in a cohort exposed to, infected with or recovered from COVID-19 (not recorded which). Each CDR3 is given with its conserved first and last residue. The D gene is left open where the match is weak. Clone size is given for some rows only: seen once, a few or many times, or a class if the clone is expanded.

D,J,V,size,CDR3,DNA
TRBD1,TRBJ2-1,TRBV28,-,CASSLARQGRRRTSYNEQFF,TGTGCCAGCAGTTTAGCAAGACAGGGACGCCGTCGGACGTCCTACAATGAGCAGTTCTTC
TRBD2,TRBJ2-5,TRBV7-7,once,CASSLDGGGAPRETQYF,TGTGCTAGCAGCTTAGACGGCGGGGGGGCTCCGAGGGAGACCCAGTACTTC
-,TRBJ1-6,TRBV28,-,CASSFGGDSSYNSPLHF,TGTGCCAGCAGTTTCGGGGGAGATAGCTCCTATAATTCACCCCTCCACTTT
TRBD1,TRBJ1-2,TRBV7-9,-,CASSLGDRAYGYTF,TGTGCCAGCAGCTTAGGGGACAGGGCGTATGGCTACACCTTC
-,TRBJ1-3,TRBV19,-,CASSPRQERSGNTIYF,TGTGCCAGTAGTCCACGACAGGAAAGGTCTGGAAACACCATATATTTT
-,TRBJ2-4,TRBV10-3,-,CAISDGEAIQYF,TGTGCCATCAGTGATGGGGAGGCCATTCAGTACTTC
-,TRBJ2-5,TRBV28,-,CASSPTVRALETQYF,TGTGCCAGCAGCCCAACCGTGAGGGCGCTTGAGACCCAGTACTTC
-,TRBJ2-7,TRBV21-1,-,CASSRLGRRDEEQYF,TGTGCCAGCAGCAGGCTCGGACGGAGGGATGAGGAGCAGTACTTC
-,TRBJ1-2,TRBV3-1/TRBV3-2,-,CASSQEDAARGYTF,TGTGCCAGCAGCCAAGAAGACGCGGCACGTGGCTACACCTTC
TRBD2,TRBJ2-5,TRBV28,-,CATKSPGGQETQYF,TGTGCCACCAAGAGTCCGGGGGGGCAAGAGACCCAGTACTTC
TRBD2,TRBJ2-1,TRBV5-1,-,CASSLASGGYNEQFF,TGCGCCAGCAGCTTGGCTAGCGGCGGCTACAATGAGCAGTTCTTC
-,TRBJ1-3,TRBV6-5,-,CASSPDSDGNTIYF,TGTGCCAGCAGTCCGGACAGTGATGGAAACACCATATATTTT
TRBD1,TRBJ1-2,TRBV25-1,-,CASSEQGVIYGYTF,TGTGCCAGCAGCGAACAGGGGGTTATATATGGCTACACCTTC
-,TRBJ1-4,TRBV19,few,CASSIRGTNEKLFF,TGTGCCAGTAGTATTAGAGGTACTAATGAAAAACTGTTTTTT
-,TRBJ2-2,TRBV11-2,-,CASSLEFGGGELFF,TGTGCCAGCAGCTTAGAGTTCGGGGGCGGGGAGCTGTTTTTT
-,TRBJ1-4,TRBV6-5,-,CASSYSGQGHEKLFF,TGTGCCAGCAGTTACTCAGGGCAGGGCCATGAAAAACTGTTTTTT
TRBD1,TRBJ2-2,TRBV5-6,once,CASRRTGQHNTGELFF,TGTGCCAGCAGAAGAACGGGACAGCATAACACCGGGGAGCTGTTTTTT
-,TRBJ1-2,TRBV3-1/TRBV3-2,-,CASSQGQTRNYGYTF,TGTGCCAGCAGCCAAGGTCAGACAAGAAACTATGGCTACACCTTC
-,TRBJ1-4,TRBV4-1,once,CASPQGARWHEKLFF,TGCGCCAGCCCCCAAGGCGCCAGGTGGCATGAAAAACTGTTTTTT
-,TRBJ1-5,TRBV28,-,CASSFGGGEYQPQHF,TGTGCCAGCAGTTTTGGTGGGGGGGAATATCAGCCCCAGCATTTT
TRBD1,TRBJ2-7,TRBV5-1,-,CASSPRQGEPYEQYF,TGCGCCAGCAGCCCGCGGCAGGGGGAACCCTACGAGCAGTACTTC
-,TRBJ1-5,TRBV2,-,CASNSRGLGNQPQHF,TGTGCCAGCAATTCCAGGGGATTAGGTAATCAGCCCCAGCATTTT
-,TRBJ2-7,TRBV21-1,once,CASSKACFKRTSGPPYEQYF,TGTGCCAGCAGCAAAGCGTGCTTTAAAAGGACTAGCGGGCCCCCCTACGAGCAGTACTTC
TRBD1,TRBJ2-3,TRBV7-2,-,CASSLVRGTGVDTQYF,TGTGCCAGCAGCTTAGTTCGTGGTACAGGGGTAGATACGCAGTATTTT
TRBD1,TRBJ2-1,TRBV29-1,-,CSAYDRGRYNEQFF,TGCAGCGCCTACGACAGGGGGAGGTACAATGAGCAGTTCTTC
TRBD2,TRBJ2-1,TRBV6-5,-,CATNRPGGANEQFF,TGTGCCACCAACAGGCCGGGAGGTGCTAATGAGCAGTTCTTC
TRBD1,TRBJ2-7,TRBV27,-,CASSLLRDRNYEQYF,TGTGCCAGCAGTTTACTCCGGGACAGAAACTACGAGCAGTACTTC
TRBD1,TRBJ2-1,TRBV19,-,CASSPPGTGSYDEQFF,TGTGCCAGTAGTCCACCCGGGACAGGGAGCTACGATGAGCAGTTCTTC
-,TRBJ2-2,TRBV7-2,many,CASTSTRELFF,TGTGCCAGCACAAGCACCCGGGAGCTGTTTTTT
TRBD1,TRBJ2-3,TRBV29-1,once,CSVPKTGGTDTQYF,TGCAGCGTTCCCAAAACAGGGGGCACAGATACGCAGTATTTT